This entry features one TCR beta chain sequence. This specimen belongs to a study of CD8 T cells in ankylosing spondylitis. Researchers built TCR beta libraries using quantitative 5'-RACE with molecular barcodes. MiXCR was run by TCRdb on the 5' RACE reads, yielding one entry per CDR3 protein. The data contain about 210,000 distinct CDR3 sequences, around 8% of them singletons. The CDR3 is 13 residues long. Trimming took 6 bases from V and 6 from J, leaving 17 bases between them. Germline V lookup: CDR1 SQVTM, CDR2 ANQGSEA. The genes are TRBV29-1 and TRBJ1-1; D possibly corresponds to TRBD1 (5 bases). This sequence was found in a female donor with ankylosing spondylitis or in good health (not recorded which). The source material was blood, either unsorted or a sorted T cell fraction (not recorded which). Here the CDR3 reads CSVGTDSGAEAFF. The CDR3 nucleotides are TGCAGCGTGGGGACGGACTCGGGGGCTGAAGCTTTCTTT.